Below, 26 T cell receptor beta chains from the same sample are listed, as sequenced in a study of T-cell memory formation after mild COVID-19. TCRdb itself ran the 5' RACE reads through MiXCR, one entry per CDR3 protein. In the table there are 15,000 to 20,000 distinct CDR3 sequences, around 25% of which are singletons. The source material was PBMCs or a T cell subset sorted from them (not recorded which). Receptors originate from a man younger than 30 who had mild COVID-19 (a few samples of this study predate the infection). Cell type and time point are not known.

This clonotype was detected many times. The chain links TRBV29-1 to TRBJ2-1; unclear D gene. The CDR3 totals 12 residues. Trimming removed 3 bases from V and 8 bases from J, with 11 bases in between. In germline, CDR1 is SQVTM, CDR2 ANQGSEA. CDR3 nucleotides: TGCAGCGTTGAGCGAAAACTCGATGAGCAGTTCTTC. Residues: CSVERKLDEQFF.

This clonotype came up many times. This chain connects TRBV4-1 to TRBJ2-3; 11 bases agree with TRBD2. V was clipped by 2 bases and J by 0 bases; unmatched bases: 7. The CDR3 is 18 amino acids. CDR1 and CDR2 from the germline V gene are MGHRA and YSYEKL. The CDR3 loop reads CASSQPFLAGGSTDTQYF. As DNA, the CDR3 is TGCGCCAGCAGCCAACCGTTTCTAGCGGGGGGAAGCACAGATACGCAGTATTTT.

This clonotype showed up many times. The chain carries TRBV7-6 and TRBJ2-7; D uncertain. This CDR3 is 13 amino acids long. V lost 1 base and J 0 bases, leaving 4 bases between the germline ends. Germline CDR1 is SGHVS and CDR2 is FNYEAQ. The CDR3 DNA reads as TGTGCCAGCAGCTTAGGTCTCTCCTACGAGCAGTACTTC. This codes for CASSLGLSYEQYF. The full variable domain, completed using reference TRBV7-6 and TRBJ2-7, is GAGVSQSPRYKVTKRGQDVALRCDPISGHVSLYWYRQALGQGPEFLTYFNYEAQQDKSGLPNDRFSAERPEGSISTLTIQRTEQRDSAMYRCASSLGLSYEQYFGPGTRLTVT.

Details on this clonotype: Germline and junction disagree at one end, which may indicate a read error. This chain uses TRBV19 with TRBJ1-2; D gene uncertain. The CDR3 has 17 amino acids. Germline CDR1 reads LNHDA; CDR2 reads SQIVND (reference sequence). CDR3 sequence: CASSSTPPRWKDYGHTF. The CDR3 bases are TGTGCCAGTAGTTCTACGCCCCCCCGGTGGAAGGACTATGGCCACACCTTC.

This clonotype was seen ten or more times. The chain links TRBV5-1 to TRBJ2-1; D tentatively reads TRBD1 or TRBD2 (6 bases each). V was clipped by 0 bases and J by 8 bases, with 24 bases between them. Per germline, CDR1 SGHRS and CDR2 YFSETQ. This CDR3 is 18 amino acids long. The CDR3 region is CASSLGLGGPADLDEQFF. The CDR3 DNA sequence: TGCGCCAGCAGCTTGGGTTTAGGGGGGCCGGCGGATTTGGATGAGCAGTTCTTC.

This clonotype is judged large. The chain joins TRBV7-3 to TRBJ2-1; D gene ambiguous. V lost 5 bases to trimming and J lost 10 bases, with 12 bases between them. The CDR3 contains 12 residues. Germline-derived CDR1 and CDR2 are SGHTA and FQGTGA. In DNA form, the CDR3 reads TGTGCCAGCAGCGCCACCCTGGGCGAGCAGTTCTTC. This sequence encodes CASSATLGEQFF.

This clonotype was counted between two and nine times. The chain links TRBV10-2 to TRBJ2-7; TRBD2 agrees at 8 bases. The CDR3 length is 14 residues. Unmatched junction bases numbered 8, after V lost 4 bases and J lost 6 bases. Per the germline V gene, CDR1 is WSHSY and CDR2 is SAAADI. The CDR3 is CASSVAGRGAEQYF. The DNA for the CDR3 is TGCGCCAGCAGTGTAGCGGGGAGAGGGGCCGAGCAGTACTTC.

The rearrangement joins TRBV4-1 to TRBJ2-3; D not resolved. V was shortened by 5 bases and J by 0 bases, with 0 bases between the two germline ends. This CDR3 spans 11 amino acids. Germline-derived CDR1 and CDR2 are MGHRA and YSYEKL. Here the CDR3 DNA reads TGCGCCAGCAGCAGCACAGATACGCAGTATTTT. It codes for CASSSTDTQYF.

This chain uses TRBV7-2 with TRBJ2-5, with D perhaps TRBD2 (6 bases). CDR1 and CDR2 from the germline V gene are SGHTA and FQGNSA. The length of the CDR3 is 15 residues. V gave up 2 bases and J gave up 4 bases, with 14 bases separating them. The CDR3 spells CASSLSPAGLETQYF. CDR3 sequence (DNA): TGTGCCAGCAGCTTATCTCCTGCGGGGCTAGAGACCCAGTACTTC.

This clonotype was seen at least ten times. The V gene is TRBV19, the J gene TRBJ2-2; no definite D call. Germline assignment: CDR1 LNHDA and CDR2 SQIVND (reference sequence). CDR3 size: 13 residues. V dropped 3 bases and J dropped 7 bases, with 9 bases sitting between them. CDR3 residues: CASSIFVIGELFF. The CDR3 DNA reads TGTGCCAGTAGTATCTTTGTAATCGGGGAGCTGTTTTTT.

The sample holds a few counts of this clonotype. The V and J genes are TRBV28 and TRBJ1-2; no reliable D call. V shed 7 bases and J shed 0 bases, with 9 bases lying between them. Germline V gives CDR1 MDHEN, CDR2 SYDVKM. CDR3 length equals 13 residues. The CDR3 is CASNEYTNYGYTF. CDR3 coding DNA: TGTGCCAGCAACGAGTACACTAACTATGGCTACACCTTC.

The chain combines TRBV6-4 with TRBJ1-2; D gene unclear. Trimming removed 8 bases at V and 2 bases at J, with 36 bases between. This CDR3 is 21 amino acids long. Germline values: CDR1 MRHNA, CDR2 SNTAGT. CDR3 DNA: TGTGCCAGCCGACATCCGAATGCCTACCTACTTACAACCGCCCCCAACTATGGCTACACCTTC. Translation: CASRHPNAYLLTTAPNYGYTF.

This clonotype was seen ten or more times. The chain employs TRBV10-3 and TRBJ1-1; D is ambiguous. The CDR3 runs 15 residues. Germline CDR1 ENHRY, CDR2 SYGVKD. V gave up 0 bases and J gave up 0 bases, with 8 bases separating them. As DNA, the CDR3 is TGTGCCATCAGTGAGTCGACGAGGGTGAACACTGAAGCTTTCTTT. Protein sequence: CAISESTRVNTEAFF.

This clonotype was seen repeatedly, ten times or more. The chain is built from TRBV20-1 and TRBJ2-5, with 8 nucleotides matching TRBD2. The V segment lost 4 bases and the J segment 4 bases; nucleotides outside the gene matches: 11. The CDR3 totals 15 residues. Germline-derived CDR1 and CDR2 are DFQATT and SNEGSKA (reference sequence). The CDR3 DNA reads TGCAGTGCTACCCCCGTAGCGGGGATCGCAGAGACCCAGTACTTC. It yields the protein CSATPVAGIAETQYF.

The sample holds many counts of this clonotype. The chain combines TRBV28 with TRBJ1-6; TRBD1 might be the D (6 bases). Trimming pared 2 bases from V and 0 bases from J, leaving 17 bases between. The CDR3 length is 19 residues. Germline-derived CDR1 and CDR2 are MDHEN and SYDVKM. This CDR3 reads CASSLLTWGGNSYNSPLHF. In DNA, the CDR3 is TGTGCCAGCAGTTTACTCACCTGGGGGGGCAACTCCTATAATTCACCCCTCCACTTT.

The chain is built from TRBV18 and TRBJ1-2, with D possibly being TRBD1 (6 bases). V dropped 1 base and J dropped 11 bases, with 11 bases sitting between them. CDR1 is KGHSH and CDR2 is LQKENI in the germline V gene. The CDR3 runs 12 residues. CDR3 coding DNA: TGTGCCAGCTCACCACGGCGGGACATATACACCTTC. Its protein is CASSPRRDIYTF.

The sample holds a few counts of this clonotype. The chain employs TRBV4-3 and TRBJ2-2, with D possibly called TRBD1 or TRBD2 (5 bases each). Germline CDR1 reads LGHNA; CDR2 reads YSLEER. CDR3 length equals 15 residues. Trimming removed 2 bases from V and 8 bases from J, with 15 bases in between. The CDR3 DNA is TGCGCCAGCAGCCAAACGGGGACCGCGCAGGGGGAGCTGTTTTTT. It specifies CASSQTGTAQGELFF.

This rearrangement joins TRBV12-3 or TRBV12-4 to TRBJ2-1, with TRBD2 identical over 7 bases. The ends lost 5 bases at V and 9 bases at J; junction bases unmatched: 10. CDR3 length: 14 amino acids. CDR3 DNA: TGTGCCAGCAGTCTTTCGTGGGAGGGCGGTGAGCAGTTCTTC. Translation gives CASSLSWEGGEQFF.

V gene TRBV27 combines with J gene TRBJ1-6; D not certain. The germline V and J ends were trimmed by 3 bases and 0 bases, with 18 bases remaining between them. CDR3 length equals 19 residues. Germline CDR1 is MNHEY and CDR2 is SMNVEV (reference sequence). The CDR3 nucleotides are TGTGCCAGCAGTTTTTGGGGTATCAGAGAGAGCTCCTATAATTCACCCCTCCACTTT. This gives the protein CASSFWGIRESSYNSPLHF.

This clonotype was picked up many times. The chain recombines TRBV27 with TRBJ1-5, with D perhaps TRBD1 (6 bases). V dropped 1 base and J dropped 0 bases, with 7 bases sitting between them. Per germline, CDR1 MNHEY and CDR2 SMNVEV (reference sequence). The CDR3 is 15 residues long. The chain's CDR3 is CASSLWGHSNQPQHF. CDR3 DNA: TGTGCCAGCAGTTTATGGGGGCATAGCAATCAGCCCCAGCATTTT.

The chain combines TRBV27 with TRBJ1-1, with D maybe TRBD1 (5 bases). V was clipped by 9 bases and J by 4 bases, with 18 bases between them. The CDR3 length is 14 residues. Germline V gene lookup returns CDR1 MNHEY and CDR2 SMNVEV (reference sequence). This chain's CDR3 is CASCSQGRGTEAFF. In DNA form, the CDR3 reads TGTGCCAGTTGTAGTCAAGGGAGGGGCACTGAAGCTTTCTTT.

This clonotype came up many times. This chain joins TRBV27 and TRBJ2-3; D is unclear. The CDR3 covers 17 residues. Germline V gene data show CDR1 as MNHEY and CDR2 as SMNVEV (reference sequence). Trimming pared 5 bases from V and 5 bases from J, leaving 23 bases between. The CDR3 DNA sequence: TGTGCCAGCAGTCCCATTTCTCCCCTCGGAGTGCAAGATACGCAGTATTTT. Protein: CASSPISPLGVQDTQYF.

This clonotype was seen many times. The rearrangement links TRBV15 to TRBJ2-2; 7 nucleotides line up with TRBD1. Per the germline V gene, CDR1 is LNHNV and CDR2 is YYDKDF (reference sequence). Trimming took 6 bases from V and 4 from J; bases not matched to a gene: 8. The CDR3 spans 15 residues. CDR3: CATRIQGFPTGELFF. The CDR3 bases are TGTGCCACCAGAATACAGGGGTTCCCCACCGGGGAGCTGTTTTTT. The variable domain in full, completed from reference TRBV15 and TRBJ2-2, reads DAMVIQNPRYQVTQFGKPVTLSCSQTLNHNVMYWYQQKSSQAPKLLFHYYDKDFNNEADTPDNFQSRRPNTSFCFLDIRSPGLGDTAMYLCATRIQGFPTGELFFGEGSRLTVL.

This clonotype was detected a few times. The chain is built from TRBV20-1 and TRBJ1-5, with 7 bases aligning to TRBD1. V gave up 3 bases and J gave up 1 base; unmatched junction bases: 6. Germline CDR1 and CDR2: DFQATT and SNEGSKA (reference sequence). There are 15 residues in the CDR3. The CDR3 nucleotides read TGCAGTGCTAGGACCGGGACAGTCAGCAATCAGCCCCAGCATTTT. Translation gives CSARTGTVSNQPQHF.

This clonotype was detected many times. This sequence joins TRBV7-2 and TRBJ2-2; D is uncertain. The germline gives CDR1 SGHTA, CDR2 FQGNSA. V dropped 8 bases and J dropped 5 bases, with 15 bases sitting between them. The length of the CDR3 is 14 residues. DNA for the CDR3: TGTGCCAGCTGGAACAGCGAAGGGACCGGGGAGCTGTTTTTT. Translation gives CASWNSEGTGELFF.

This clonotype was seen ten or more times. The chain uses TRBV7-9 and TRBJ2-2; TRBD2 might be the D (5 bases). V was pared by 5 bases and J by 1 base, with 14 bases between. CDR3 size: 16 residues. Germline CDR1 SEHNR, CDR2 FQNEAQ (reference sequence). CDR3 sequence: CASSKIALLNTGELFF. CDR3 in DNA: TGTGCCAGCAGCAAGATAGCGCTACTGAACACCGGGGAGCTGTTTTTT.